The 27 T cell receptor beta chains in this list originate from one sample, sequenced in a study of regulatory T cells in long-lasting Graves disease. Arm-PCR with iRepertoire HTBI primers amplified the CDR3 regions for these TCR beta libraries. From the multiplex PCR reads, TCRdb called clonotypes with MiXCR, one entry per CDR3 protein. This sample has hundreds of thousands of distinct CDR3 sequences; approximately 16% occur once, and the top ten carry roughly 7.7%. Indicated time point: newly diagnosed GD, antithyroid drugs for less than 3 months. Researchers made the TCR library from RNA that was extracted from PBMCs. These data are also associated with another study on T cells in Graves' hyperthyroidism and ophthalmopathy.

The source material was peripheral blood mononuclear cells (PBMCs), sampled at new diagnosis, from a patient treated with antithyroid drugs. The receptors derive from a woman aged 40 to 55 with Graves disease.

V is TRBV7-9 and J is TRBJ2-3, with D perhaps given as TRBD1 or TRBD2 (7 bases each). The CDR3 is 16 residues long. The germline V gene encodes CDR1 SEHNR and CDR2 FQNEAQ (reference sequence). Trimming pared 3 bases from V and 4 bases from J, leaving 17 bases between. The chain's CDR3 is CASSLGRGLDSDTQYF. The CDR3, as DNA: TGTGCCAGCAGCTTGGGGAGGGGGCTTGATTCAGATACGCAGTATTTT.

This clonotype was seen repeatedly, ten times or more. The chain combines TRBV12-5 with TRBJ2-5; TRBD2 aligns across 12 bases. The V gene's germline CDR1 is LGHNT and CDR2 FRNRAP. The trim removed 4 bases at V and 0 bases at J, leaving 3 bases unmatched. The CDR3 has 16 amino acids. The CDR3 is CASGWTSGTHQETQYF. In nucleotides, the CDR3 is TGTGCTAGTGGTTGGACTAGCGGGACCCACCAAGAGACCCAGTACTTC.

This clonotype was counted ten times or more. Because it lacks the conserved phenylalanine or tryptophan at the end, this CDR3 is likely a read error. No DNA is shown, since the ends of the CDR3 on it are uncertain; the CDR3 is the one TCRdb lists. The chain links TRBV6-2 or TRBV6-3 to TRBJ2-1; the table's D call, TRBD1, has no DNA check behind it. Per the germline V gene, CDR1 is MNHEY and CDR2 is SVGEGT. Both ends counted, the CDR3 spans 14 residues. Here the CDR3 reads CASSPRDHPERLIS.

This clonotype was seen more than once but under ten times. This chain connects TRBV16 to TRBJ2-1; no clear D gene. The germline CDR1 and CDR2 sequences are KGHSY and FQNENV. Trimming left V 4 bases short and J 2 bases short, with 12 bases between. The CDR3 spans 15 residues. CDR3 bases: TGTGCCAGCAGCCGTGGACCCACCACCTACAATGAGCAGTTCTTC. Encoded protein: CASSRGPTTYNEQFF.

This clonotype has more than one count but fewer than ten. The CDR3, as DNA: TGTGCCAGCAGCGCCGATATCCGTTATGGCTACACCTTC. Translation: CASSADIRYGYTF. The V call is TRBV7-2, the J call TRBJ1-2; D uncertain. Germline V lookup: CDR1 SGHTA, CDR2 FQGNSA. V was pared by 5 bases and J by 5 bases, with 12 bases between. The CDR3 is made up of 13 amino acids.

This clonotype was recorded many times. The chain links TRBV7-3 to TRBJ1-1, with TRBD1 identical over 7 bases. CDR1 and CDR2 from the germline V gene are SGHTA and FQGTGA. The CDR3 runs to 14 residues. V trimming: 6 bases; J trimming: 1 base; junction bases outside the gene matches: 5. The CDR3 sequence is CASSPWTGNTEAFF. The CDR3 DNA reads TGTGCCAGCAGTCCATGGACAGGGAACACTGAAGCTTTCTTT. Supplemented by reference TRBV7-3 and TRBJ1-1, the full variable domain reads GAGVSQTPSNKVTEKGKYVELRCDPISGHTALYWYRQSLGQGPEFLIYFQGTGAADDSGLPNDRFFAVRPEGSVSTLKIQRTERGDSAVYLCASSPWTGNTEAFFGQGTRLTVV.

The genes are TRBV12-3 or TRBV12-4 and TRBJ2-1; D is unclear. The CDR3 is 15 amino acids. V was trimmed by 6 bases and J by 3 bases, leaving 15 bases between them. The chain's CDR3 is CASSPRVGGYNEQFF. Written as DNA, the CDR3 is TGTGCCAGCAGCCCTCGGGTAGGCGGCTACAATGAGCAGTTCTTC.

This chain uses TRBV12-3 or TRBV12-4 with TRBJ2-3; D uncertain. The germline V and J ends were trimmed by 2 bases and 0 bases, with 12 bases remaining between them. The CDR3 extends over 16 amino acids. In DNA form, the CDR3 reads TGTGCCAGCAGTTTATCGCTAGTGCGAAGCACAGATACGCAGTATTTT. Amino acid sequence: CASSLSLVRSTDTQYF.

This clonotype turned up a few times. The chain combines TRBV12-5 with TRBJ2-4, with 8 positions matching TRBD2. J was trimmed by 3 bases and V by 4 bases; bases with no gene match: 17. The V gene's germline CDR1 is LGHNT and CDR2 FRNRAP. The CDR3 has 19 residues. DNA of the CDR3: TGTGCTAGTGGTTCAACTAGCGGAGGAGTAGAAAGGAGCAAAAACATTCAGTACTTC. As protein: CASGSTSGGVERSKNIQYF. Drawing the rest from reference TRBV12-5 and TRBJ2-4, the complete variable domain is DARVTQTPRHKVTEMGQEVTMRCQPILGHNTVFWYRQTMMQGLELLAYFRNRAPLDDSGMPKDRFSAEMPDATLATLKIQPSEPRDSAVYFCASGSTSGGVERSKNIQYFGAGTRLSVL.

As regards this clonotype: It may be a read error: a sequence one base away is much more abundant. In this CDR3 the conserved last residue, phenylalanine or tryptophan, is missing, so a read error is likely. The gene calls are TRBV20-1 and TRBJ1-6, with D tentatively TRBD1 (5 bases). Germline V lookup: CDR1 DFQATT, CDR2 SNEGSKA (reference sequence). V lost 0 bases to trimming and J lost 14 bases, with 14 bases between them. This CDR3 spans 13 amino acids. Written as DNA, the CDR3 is TGCAGTGCTAGAGACAGGGTTTTAGGCACCCTCCACCTT. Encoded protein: CSARDRVLGTLHL.

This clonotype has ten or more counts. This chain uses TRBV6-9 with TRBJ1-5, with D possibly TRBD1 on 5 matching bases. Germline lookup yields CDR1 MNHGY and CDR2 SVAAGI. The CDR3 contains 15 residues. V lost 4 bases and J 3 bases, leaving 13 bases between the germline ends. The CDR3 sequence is CASSSSDSYNQPQHF. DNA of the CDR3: TGTGCCAGCAGTTCCTCCGACAGCTACAATCAGCCCCAGCATTTT.

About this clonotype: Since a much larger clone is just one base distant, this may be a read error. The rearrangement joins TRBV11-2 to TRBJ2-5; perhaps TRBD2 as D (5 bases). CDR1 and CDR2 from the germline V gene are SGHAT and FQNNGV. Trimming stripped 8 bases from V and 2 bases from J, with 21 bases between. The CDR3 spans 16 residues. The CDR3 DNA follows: TGTGCCAGCGGCCGAGCCTTCGAGGGAATTCAAGAGACCCAGTACTTC. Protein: CASGRAFEGIQETQYF.

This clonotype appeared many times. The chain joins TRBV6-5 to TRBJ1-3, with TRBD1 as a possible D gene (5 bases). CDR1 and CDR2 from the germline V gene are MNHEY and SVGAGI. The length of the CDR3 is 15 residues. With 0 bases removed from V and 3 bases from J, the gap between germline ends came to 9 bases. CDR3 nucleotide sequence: TGTGCCAGCAGTTACTCTAGGGGCCATGGAAACACCATATATTTT. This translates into CASSYSRGHGNTIYF.

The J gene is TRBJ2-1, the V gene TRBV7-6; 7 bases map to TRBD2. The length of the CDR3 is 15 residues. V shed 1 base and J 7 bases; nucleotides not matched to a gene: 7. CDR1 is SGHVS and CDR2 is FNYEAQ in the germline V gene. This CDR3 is CASSLVGLGSNEQFF. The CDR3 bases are TGTGCCAGCAGCTTAGTTGGACTAGGGAGTAATGAGCAGTTCTTC.

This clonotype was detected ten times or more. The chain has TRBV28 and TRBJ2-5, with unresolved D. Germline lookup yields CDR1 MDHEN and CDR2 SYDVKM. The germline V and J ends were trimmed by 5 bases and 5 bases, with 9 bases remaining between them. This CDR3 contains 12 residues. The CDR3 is CASSLPRETQYF. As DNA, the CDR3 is TGTGCCAGCAGTCTCCCACGGGAGACCCAGTACTTC.

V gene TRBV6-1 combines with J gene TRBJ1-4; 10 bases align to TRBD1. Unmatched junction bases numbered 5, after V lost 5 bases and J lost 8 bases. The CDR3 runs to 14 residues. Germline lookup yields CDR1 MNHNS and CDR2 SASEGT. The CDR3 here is CASSPGTGVEKLFF. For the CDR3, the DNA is TGTGCCAGCAGTCCCGGGACAGGGGTGGAAAAACTGTTTTTT.

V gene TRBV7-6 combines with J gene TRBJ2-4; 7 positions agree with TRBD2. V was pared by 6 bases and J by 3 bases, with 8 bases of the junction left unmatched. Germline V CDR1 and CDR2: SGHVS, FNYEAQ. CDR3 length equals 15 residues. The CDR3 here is CASSPEWGGKNIQYF. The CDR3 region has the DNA TGTGCCAGCAGTCCAGAATGGGGGGGCAAAAACATTCAGTACTTC.

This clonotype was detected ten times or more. CDR3 region: CASSFRDRGPYEQYF. As DNA, the CDR3 is TGTGCCAGCAGTTTTCGGGACAGGGGGCCCTACGAGCAGTACTTC. The chain joins TRBV28 to TRBJ2-7; 12 positions agree with TRBD1. This CDR3 spans 15 amino acids. CDR1 is MDHEN, CDR2 SYDVKM, per germline. V was clipped by 3 bases and J by 2 bases; unmatched bases: 2.

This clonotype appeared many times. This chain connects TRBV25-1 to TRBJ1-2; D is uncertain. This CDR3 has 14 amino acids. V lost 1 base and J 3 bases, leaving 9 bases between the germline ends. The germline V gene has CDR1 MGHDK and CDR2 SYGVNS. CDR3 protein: CASSESARDYGYTF. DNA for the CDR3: TGTGCCAGCAGTGAATCGGCCAGAGACTATGGCTACACCTTC.

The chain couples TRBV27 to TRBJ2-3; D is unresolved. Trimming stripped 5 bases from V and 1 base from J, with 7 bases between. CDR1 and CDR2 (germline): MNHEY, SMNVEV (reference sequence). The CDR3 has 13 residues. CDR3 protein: CASSNQGTDTQYF. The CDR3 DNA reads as TGTGCCAGCAGTAATCAGGGCACAGATACGCAGTATTTT.

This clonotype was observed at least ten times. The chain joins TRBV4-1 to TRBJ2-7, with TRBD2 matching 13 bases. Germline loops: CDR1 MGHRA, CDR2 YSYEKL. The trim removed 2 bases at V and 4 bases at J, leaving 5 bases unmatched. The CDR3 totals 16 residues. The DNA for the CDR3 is TGCGCCAGCAGCCAACCGACTAGCGGGAGGCCTTACGAGCAGTACTTC. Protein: CASSQPTSGRPYEQYF.

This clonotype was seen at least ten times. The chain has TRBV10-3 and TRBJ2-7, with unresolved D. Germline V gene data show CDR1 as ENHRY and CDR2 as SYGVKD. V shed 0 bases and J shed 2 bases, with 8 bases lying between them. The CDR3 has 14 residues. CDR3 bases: TGTGCCATCAGTGAGTCGGTCAACCCCTACGAGCAGTACTTC. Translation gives CAISESVNPYEQYF.

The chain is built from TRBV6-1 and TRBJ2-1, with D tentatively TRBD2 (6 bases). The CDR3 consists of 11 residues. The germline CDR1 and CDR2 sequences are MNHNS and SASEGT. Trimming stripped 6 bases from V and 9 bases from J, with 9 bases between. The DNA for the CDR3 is TGTGCCAGCAGAGGACTAAGTGAGCAGTTCTTC. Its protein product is CASRGLSEQFF.

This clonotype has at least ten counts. The CDR3 here is CASRQIAGAYNEQFF. CDR3 DNA sequence: TGTGCCAGCAGACAGATAGCGGGAGCTTACAATGAGCAGTTCTTC. The chain combines TRBV28 with TRBJ2-1, with TRBD2 matching over 9 bases. This CDR3 spans 15 amino acids. J gave up 4 bases and V 6 bases, and 7 bases lay outside the gene matches. Germline-derived CDR1 and CDR2 are MDHEN and SYDVKM.

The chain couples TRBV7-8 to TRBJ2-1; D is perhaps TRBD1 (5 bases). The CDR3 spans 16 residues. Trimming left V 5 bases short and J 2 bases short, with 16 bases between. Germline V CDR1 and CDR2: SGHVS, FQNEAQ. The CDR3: CASSPVWGAAYNEQFF. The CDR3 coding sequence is TGTGCCAGCAGCCCGGTGTGGGGCGCAGCCTACAATGAGCAGTTCTTC.

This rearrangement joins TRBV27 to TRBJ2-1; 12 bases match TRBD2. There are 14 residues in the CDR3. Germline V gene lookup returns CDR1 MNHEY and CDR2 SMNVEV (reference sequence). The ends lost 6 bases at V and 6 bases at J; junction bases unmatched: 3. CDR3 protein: CASRQTSGGNEQFF. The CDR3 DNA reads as TGTGCCAGCAGACAGACTAGCGGGGGCAATGAGCAGTTCTTC.

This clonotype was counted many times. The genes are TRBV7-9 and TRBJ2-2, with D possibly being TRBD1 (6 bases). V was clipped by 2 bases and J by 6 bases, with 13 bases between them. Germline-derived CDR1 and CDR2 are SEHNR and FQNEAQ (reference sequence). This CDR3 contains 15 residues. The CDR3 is CASSLYRDGAGELFF. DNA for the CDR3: TGTGCCAGCAGCTTATACAGGGACGGGGCCGGGGAGCTGTTTTTT.